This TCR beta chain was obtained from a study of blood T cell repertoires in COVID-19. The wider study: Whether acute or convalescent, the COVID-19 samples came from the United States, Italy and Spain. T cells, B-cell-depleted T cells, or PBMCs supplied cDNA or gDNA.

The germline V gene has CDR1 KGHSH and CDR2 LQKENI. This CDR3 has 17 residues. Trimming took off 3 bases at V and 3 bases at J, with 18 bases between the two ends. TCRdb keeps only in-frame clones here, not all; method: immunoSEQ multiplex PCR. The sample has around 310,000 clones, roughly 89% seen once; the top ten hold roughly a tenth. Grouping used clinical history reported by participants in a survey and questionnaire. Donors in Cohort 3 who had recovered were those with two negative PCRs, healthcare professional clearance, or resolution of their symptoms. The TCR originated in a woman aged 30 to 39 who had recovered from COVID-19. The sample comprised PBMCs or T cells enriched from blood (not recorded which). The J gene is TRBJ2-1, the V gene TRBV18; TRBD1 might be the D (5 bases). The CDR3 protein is CASSPVNAGSYYNEQFF. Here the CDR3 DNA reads TGTGCCAGCTCACCGGTGAATGCAGGGTCCTACTACAATGAGCAGTTCTTC.